This TCR beta chain was sequenced during a study of vaccination effects on CD4 cells after COVID-19. Study-level information: Post-vaccine specimens arrived a median 72 days past the second dose. Findings and limits, study-wide: Few convalescent patients were studied, and early post-infection samples were lacking.

This table comes from immunoSEQ multiplex PCR, and its TCRdb copy is limited to in-frame clones, with some not included. The data show tens of thousands of clones, with over 60% seen just once and about 15% held by the top ten. ViraFEST expansion of antigen-specific CD4+ T cells with viral peptide pools preceded sequencing. Following culture for about ten days, CD4+ T cells were isolated. Two doses of BNT162b2 or mRNA-1273 vaccine were administered to participants. CDR3 length: 16 amino acids. The germline V gene has CDR1 LNHDA and CDR2 SQIVND (reference sequence). Losses at the gene ends were 1 base for V and 2 bases for J; bases not matched to a gene: 6. For this clone: Antigen: not known.

This rearrangement joins TRBV19 to TRBJ2-5, with 8 positions matching TRBD2. The receptor's source is a human donor who received a COVID-19 vaccine. The material sequenced was CD4+ T cells from PBMCs cultured with HCoV-OC43 spike peptides, taken after COVID-19 vaccination. Subset denoted: HCoV-OC43 spike overlapping peptide pool stimulation. Written as DNA, the CDR3 is TGTGCCAGTAGTATAGGCGGTAGCGGGGAACAAGAGACCCAGTACTTC. This sequence encodes CASSIGGSGEQETQYF.